This TCR beta chain was sequenced during a study of PD-1 blockade in classical Hodgkin lymphoma (TCRdb year 2020). For context, the study as a whole: Nivolumab dosing was 3 mg/kg intravenously every 2 weeks, continuing until either disease progression or unacceptable toxicity. To define a peripheral blood immune signature of response to PD-1 blockade in classical Hodgkin lymphoma, the study combined TCR beta sequencing with CyTOF. Summary of the overall study and its limitations: A significant rise by C4D1 was seen in CD4+ but not CD8+ TCR diversity (p=0.0027 vs p=0.16), with the rise being most apparent in complete responders (p=0.02). The study was restricted to a single clinical trial cohort, and the causes of repertoire differences, possibly disease activity or prior therapy, were left undefined. Among trial patients, those achieving complete response had baseline diversity similar to that of newly diagnosed patients, while diversity was significantly lower in partial responders and progressors. Baseline TCR diversity was reported to be lower in newly diagnosed patients than in healthy donors, and even lower in relapsed/refractory patients. Diversity was lower in patients who began nivolumab less than 1 year after ASCT, so these patients were left out of later analyses to avoid confounding by immune reconstitution.

The Qiagen DNeasy kit was used to extract genomic DNA from unsorted PBMCs and from the negatively selected CD4+ and CD8+ fractions. Using primers that anneal to V and J segments, immunoSEQ multiplex PCR amplified the TCR beta CDR3 regions. Amplification bias was minimized using a synthetic immune receptor repertoire, and residual bias was removed computationally after sequencing. Processing in the source paper ran as follows. Repertoire diversity was quantified as the Shannon entropy index using custom Python scripts. Unsorted, CD4+ and CD8+ repertoires were examined separately, except in combined analyses, for which CD4+ and CD8+ sequences were merged in silico. A clone counted as expanded when the clone's frequency after treatment rose at least 2-fold relative to C1D1, and clones undetected at baseline were given a pseudocount of 0.5. Singleton clones were defined as clones with 0 or 1 copy at C1D1, and non-singleton clones were defined as clones with 2 or more copies. Clones expanded in unsorted samples were annotated as CD4+, CD8+ or unknown by matching protein sequences in sorted samples from the same patient. Wilcoxon tests on paired samples were used to test changes in diversity from C1D1 to C4D1. The immuneACCESS repertoire file appears here via TCRdb, limited to in-frame rearrangements. These files lack a portion of the clones; in checked studies, under half of the deficit traces to unresolved V genes, and the cause of the others is not known. D and trimming were read from the DNA, whereas the V and J calls and clone size are those reported in that table. In all, the sample holds around 19,000 clones, and roughly 88% of those were seen once. The top ten clonotypes cover roughly 13% of the sample.

This clone was observed a few times. What antigen it recognizes has not been identified. One base away there is no much larger clone; base qualities are not given. The sample's time point label, in plain terms: cycle 2 day 1 (C2D1) of nivolumab. Every trial patient had relapsed after autologous stem cell transplantation, and cohorts A, B and C differed in prior brentuximab vedotin exposure. The trial cohort comprised roughly 50 patients with relapsed/refractory classical Hodgkin lymphoma whose best overall responses were complete response, partial response or progressive disease. Single-agent nivolumab was administered to trial patients in the multi-cohort phase II CheckMate 205 trial. An independent review committee assessed best overall response by applying the 2007 International Working Group response criteria. Trial PBMCs were collected just before the start of nivolumab (C1D1) and during therapy at cycle 2 day 1 and cycle 4 day 1. Peripheral blood was collected in 8 mL Vacutainer Cell Preparation Tubes, from which PBMCs were isolated by centrifugation and then cryopreserved.

The CDR3, from cysteine to phenylalanine, totals 15 residues. This entry keeps only the CDR3 DNA: 45 bases, framed from base 1. CDR1 SGHRS and CDR2 YFSETQ were looked up in the germline V gene. Trimming takes 0 bases off V and 2 bases off J; junction bases not matched to a gene: 4. The chain uses TRBV5-1 and TRBJ2-5, with 7 central nucleotides matching TRBD2. The source material was peripheral blood mononuclear cells (PBMCs), sampled before the second cycle of nivolumab. This clonotype was obtained from a human donor with classical Hodgkin lymphoma. The CDR3 sequence is CASSLVGGTQETQYF. In nucleotide form, the sequence is TGCGCCAGCAGCTTGGTGGGGGGGACTCAAGAGACCCAGTACTTC.